The 23 T cell receptor beta chains reported below all come from one sample, sequenced in a study of naive and memory T cell subsets. Study results and limitations: Especially in CD8 cells, naive repertoires contained a few larger clonotypes, possibly CD45RA-re-expressing memory cells.

These TCRs are of unknown antigen specificity. Two oligonucleotides, mixed equimolar, formed the beta constant-region primer covering TRBC1 and TRBC2. Ligated cDNA was amplified by four rounds of PCR with nested alpha and beta constant-region primers and SP2. One entry per CDR3 protein, called by TCRdb with MiXCR from the UMI-ligation and nested PCR reads. The sample holds around 140,000 distinct CDR3 sequences; approximately 22% are singletons and the top ten take 0.11%. The sequenced sample was naive CD4+ T cells from blood. These receptors all come from a human donor in good health.

J is TRBJ2-7 and V is TRBV28; 12 bases match TRBD1. The CDR3 is made up of 15 amino acids. The V and J ends lost 6 bases and 7 bases, in that order; junction bases with no gene match: 10. The germline V gene encodes CDR1 MDHEN and CDR2 SYDVKM. The CDR3 spells CASRLGTGGRGEQYF. For the CDR3, the DNA is TGTGCCAGCAGGTTGGGGACAGGGGGCCGGGGGGAGCAGTACTTC.

The chain has TRBV6-1 and TRBJ2-7; tentatively, D is TRBD2 (5 bases). The V gene's germline CDR1 is MNHNS and CDR2 SASEGT. Trimming pared 4 bases from V and 0 bases from J, leaving 19 bases between. The CDR3 has 17 residues. The CDR3 loop reads CASSARRTGWGSYEQYF. CDR3 DNA: TGTGCCAGCAGTGCCCGAAGGACGGGATGGGGCTCCTACGAGCAGTACTTC.

The chain links TRBV4-3 to TRBJ1-1; weak D call: TRBD1 (5 bases). V lost 4 bases and J lost 10, with 13 bases in between. This CDR3 is 12 amino acids long. CDR1 and CDR2 (germline): LGHNA, YSLEER. The CDR3 DNA reads as TGCGCCAGCAGCCTCCGTAAGGGGAGAGCTTTCTTT. This encodes CASSLRKGRAFF.

The chain links TRBV12-3 or TRBV12-4 to TRBJ2-1, with 7 bases aligning to TRBD2. The CDR3 is made up of 16 amino acids. With V trimmed by 2 bases and J by 8 bases, 12 bases remained unmatched. CDR3 amino acids: CASSLQVTSRRDEQFF. The CDR3 DNA reads as TGTGCCAGCAGTTTACAGGTGACTAGCAGGCGCGATGAGCAGTTCTTC.

The chain recombines TRBV29-1 with TRBJ1-1; the D gene is possibly TRBD1 (6 bases). Per germline, CDR1 SQVTM and CDR2 ANQGSEA. This CDR3 is built from 17 residues. V lost 8 bases and J 0 bases, leaving 25 bases between the germline ends. DNA for the CDR3: TGCAGCCCCGCCAGATTGGGGGGCCGGGATATGAACACTGAAGCTTTCTTT. Translation gives CSPARLGGRDMNTEAFF.

V is TRBV12-3 or TRBV12-4 and J is TRBJ2-7; a possible D gene is TRBD2 (6 bases). V was trimmed by 3 bases and J by 0 bases, leaving 21 bases between them. The CDR3 loop spans 18 amino acids. CDR3 coding DNA: TGTGCCAGCAGTTTGGTCGCCCCGGGAGTCCCAAGCTCCTACGAGCAGTACTTC. Translation: CASSLVAPGVPSSYEQYF.

V is TRBV29-1 and J is TRBJ2-1, with D tentatively TRBD2 (5 bases). CDR3 size: 14 residues. Trimming cost V 6 bases and J 2 bases, with 14 bases left between them. Germline loops: CDR1 SQVTM, CDR2 ANQGSEA. CDR3 sequence (DNA): TGCAGCGTAGAACGAGGAGGACCCTACAATGAGCAGTTCTTC. Its protein product is CSVERGGPYNEQFF.

There are a few counts of this clonotype. The DNA for the CDR3 is TGCAGCGTTCAGGGCAGAATCACAGATACGCAGTATTTT. Residues: CSVQGRITDTQYF. The rearrangement joins TRBV29-1 to TRBJ2-3, with D possibly being TRBD1 (5 bases). The CDR3 extends over 13 amino acids. Looked up from germline, CDR1 is SQVTM and CDR2 is ANQGSEA. V lost 5 bases and J lost 2, with 11 bases in between.

There are a few counts of this clonotype. The V gene is TRBV28, the J gene TRBJ2-7, with 8 nucleotides matching TRBD1. CDR3 size: 11 residues. J lost 5 bases, V lost 8 bases, and 2 bases had no gene match. Germline V lookup: CDR1 MDHEN, CDR2 SYDVKM. Written as DNA, the CDR3 is TGTGCCAGCCGGGACAGGAACGAGCAGTACTTC. Amino acid sequence: CASRDRNEQYF.

The chain has TRBV6-5 and TRBJ1-1; D is possibly TRBD1 (5 bases). In germline, CDR1 is MNHEY, CDR2 SVGAGI. The V and J ends lost 7 bases and 1 base respectively, with 13 bases between them. The CDR3 contains 14 residues. The CDR3 loop is CASNPGRENTEAFF. CDR3 coding DNA: TGTGCCAGCAATCCGGGCAGGGAGAACACTGAAGCTTTCTTT.

This sequence joins TRBV6-1 and TRBJ2-4; possibly TRBD1 for D (5 bases). This CDR3 comprises 16 residues. V was cut by 3 bases and J by 0 bases, with 12 bases left in between. Germline assignment: CDR1 MNHNS and CDR2 SASEGT. CDR3 coding DNA: TGTGCCAGCAGTGAGCAGGGCAGGCTAGCCAAAAACATTCAGTACTTC. This encodes CASSEQGRLAKNIQYF.

This chain connects TRBV20-1 to TRBJ2-7; D gene uncertain. Trimming took 6 bases from V and 2 from J, leaving 11 bases between them. Per the germline V gene, CDR1 is DFQATT and CDR2 is SNEGSKA (reference sequence). The CDR3 runs 12 residues. The CDR3 nucleotides read TGCAGTGCAAAGTCGCCCCCCTACGAGCAGTACTTC. This sequence encodes CSAKSPPYEQYF.

The chain is built from TRBV29-1 and TRBJ1-1; D perhaps matches TRBD1 (6 bases). The CDR3 has 13 amino acids. The V end lost 4 bases, the J end lost 4 bases, and 13 bases lay between the germline ends. Germline V lookup: CDR1 SQVTM, CDR2 ANQGSEA. Written as DNA, the CDR3 is TGCAGCGTTGTGAAGGGGGTGTTCACTGAAGCTTTCTTT. Amino acids: CSVVKGVFTEAFF.

This clonotype was counted many times. This chain's CDR3 is CATRPGTTNNEQFF. CDR3 sequence (DNA): TGTGCCACCAGGCCCGGGACGACGAACAATGAGCAGTTCTTC. The gene calls are TRBV24-1 and TRBJ2-1; the D gene could be TRBD1 or TRBD2 (5 bases each). V lost 7 bases and J lost 5, with 14 bases in between. Germline V lookup: CDR1 KGHDR, CDR2 SFDVKD. The CDR3 totals 14 residues.

V gene TRBV2 combines with J gene TRBJ2-6; D gene ambiguous. Germline CDR1 is SNHLY and CDR2 is FYNNEI. Trimming shortened V by 4 bases and J by 0 bases, and 4 bases separated the two germline ends. There are 14 residues in the CDR3. CDR3 nucleotides: TGTGCCAGCAGTGGACACTCTGGGGCCAACGTCCTGACTTTC. Translation gives CASSGHSGANVLTF.

The chain links TRBV18 to TRBJ2-7, with TRBD1 matching 7 bases. The CDR3 is 14 residues long. The germline CDR1 and CDR2 sequences are KGHSH and LQKENI. With 6 bases clipped from V and 2 bases from J, the junction kept 7 bases outside the gene matches. CDR3 DNA: TGTGCCAGCTCGGGGGACAGCTCCCCCTACGAGCAGTACTTC. Translating gives CASSGDSSPYEQYF.

The chain joins TRBV6-5 to TRBJ2-3; 8 bases align to TRBD1. Germline CDR1 MNHEY, CDR2 SVGAGI. V shed 5 bases, J shed 3 bases, and the junction held 7 bases outside the gene matches. The CDR3 spans 15 residues. The CDR3 loop reads CASSTQGAGTDTQYF. CDR3 DNA: TGTGCCAGCAGTACCCAGGGGGCTGGGACAGATACGCAGTATTTT.

V and J are TRBV24-1 and TRBJ2-7; D assignment may be TRBD1 or TRBD2 (5 bases each). V lost 12 bases to trimming and J lost 4 bases, with 18 bases between them. The CDR3 extends over 13 amino acids. Germline CDR1 reads KGHDR; CDR2 reads SFDVKD. Here the CDR3 DNA reads TGTGCCGCCGGGGACGGCAGTGGGTACGAGCAGTACTTC. Translated, it gives CAAGDGSGYEQYF.

This clonotype was observed a few times. The gene calls are TRBV15 and TRBJ2-1; 9 bases match TRBD2. The junction had 5 bases not matched to a gene; V was cut back by 5 bases and J by 6 bases. The CDR3 has 14 residues. Germline V lookup: CDR1 LNHNV, CDR2 YYDKDF (reference sequence). In DNA, the CDR3 is TGTGCCACCAGCCGAGCGGGAGGTGCCAATGAGCAGTTCTTC. As protein: CATSRAGGANEQFF.

This clonotype was seen only a few times. The rearrangement uses TRBV6-5 and TRBJ2-7; TRBD1 aligns across 7 bases. The germline V gene has CDR1 MNHEY and CDR2 SVGAGI. V dropped 6 bases and J dropped 5; count of bases not matched to a gene: 7. This CDR3 has 13 amino acids. In DNA, the CDR3 is TGTGCCAGCAGAAGACAGGGTGGGCACGAGCAGTACTTC. Translation gives CASRRQGGHEQYF.

This clonotype was seen only a few times. This chain joins TRBV28 and TRBJ1-5; D might be TRBD1 (5 bases). V was shortened by 6 bases and J by 0 bases, with 24 bases between the two germline ends. This CDR3 comprises 19 residues. CDR1 and CDR2 (germline): MDHEN, SYDVKM. The CDR3 loop reads CASSPWPQGAIYSNQPQHF. DNA of the CDR3: TGTGCCAGCAGCCCATGGCCCCAGGGCGCCATATATAGCAATCAGCCCCAGCATTTT. Looking up the rest from reference TRBV28 and TRBJ1-5 gives the full variable domain: DVKVTQSSRYLVKRTGEKVFLECVQDMDHENMFWYRQDPGLGLRLIYFSYDVKMKEKGDIPEGYSVSREKKERFSLILESASTNQTSMYLCASSPWPQGAIYSNQPQHFGDGTRLSIL.

The chain employs TRBV20-1 and TRBJ2-7; D possibly corresponds to TRBD1 (5 bases). The V and J ends lost 1 base and 3 bases respectively, with 13 bases between them. The CDR3 extends over 14 amino acids. Germline values: CDR1 DFQATT, CDR2 SNEGSKA (reference sequence). DNA for the CDR3: TGCAGTGCTAGAGGGGGCGGTAGGGGCTACGAGCAGTACTTC. Its translation: CSARGGGRGYEQYF.

This clonotype was picked up a small number of times. The V call is TRBV5-5, the J call TRBJ1-5, with D uncertain. From germline, CDR1 is SGHKS and CDR2 YYEKEE (reference sequence). V was pared by 4 bases and J by 0 bases, with 20 bases between. This CDR3 has 18 amino acids. CDR3 sequence: CASSLGVQILPSNQPQHF. The CDR3 DNA is TGTGCCAGCAGCCTTGGTGTCCAGATTCTTCCTAGCAATCAGCCCCAGCATTTT.